Below are 5 T cell receptor beta chains sequenced from a single sample in a study of spatial heterogeneity in lung cancer. Time point indicated: sample taken at primary tumor resection. The sequenced material consisted of unsorted whole RNA from tumor, nontumor lung or frozen PBMC. Using its own MiXCR run on the 5' RACE reads, TCRdb lists one record per CDR3 protein. Among around 11,000 distinct CDR3 sequences, over 3% were seen once, and the ten largest hold around half. The sample in question was PBMCs, obtained at surgery. All receptors derive from a female donor with early-stage non-small cell lung cancer.

This clonotype has a count of ten or more. This beta chain is an off-target read within a library intended for alpha chains, so its frequency means little. The chain combines TRBV6-1 with TRBJ2-1, with D unresolved. V shed 0 bases and J shed 10 bases, with 13 bases lying between them. The germline CDR1 and CDR2 sequences are MNHNS and SASEGT. The CDR3 is 14 amino acids. DNA of the CDR3: TGTGCCAGCAGTGAAGCGGTAGGGTTAGGGGAGCAGTTCTTC. Amino acids: CASSEAVGLGEQFF.

This clonotype was detected ten times or more. With the library built for alpha chains, this beta chain is off target and its frequency is not meaningful. The CDR3 here is CASSVGTFFSTDTQYF. The CDR3 coding sequence is TGTGCCAGCAGCGTAGGAACTTTCTTCAGCACAGATACGCAGTATTTT. The J gene is TRBJ2-3, the V gene TRBV9, with D unclear. V dropped 0 bases and J dropped 0 bases, with 11 bases sitting between them. The CDR3 runs to 16 residues. Germline V gene sequence: CDR1 SGDLS, CDR2 YYNGEE.

The table lists this clonotype with a few counts. This beta chain came through as a stray read in a library set up for alpha chains, and its size says little. The rearrangement joins TRBV11-1 to TRBJ1-5; D remains ambiguous. Germline V lookup: CDR1 SGHAT, CDR2 FQDESV (reference sequence). The CDR3 spans 13 residues. The ends were cut back, 5 bases at V and 7 bases at J, with 12 bases in the middle. The CDR3 sequence is CASSSDPRQPQHF. DNA for the CDR3: TGTGCCAGCAGCAGTGACCCGCGGCAGCCCCAGCATTTT.

Comment on this clonotype: Since the library was made to target alpha chains, this beta chain is a stray read and its abundance is not meaningful. The V gene is TRBV4-2, the J gene TRBJ2-2; 9 nucleotides match TRBD2. The length of the CDR3 is 16 residues. Germline V CDR1 and CDR2: LGHNA, YNFKEQ. Trimming took 5 bases from V and 1 from J; bases not matched to a gene: 5. Here the CDR3 DNA reads TGTGCCAGCAGCAAAATAGCGGGGGAGAACACCGGGGAGCTGTTTTTT. This gives the protein CASSKIAGENTGELFF.

This clonotype was counted a few times. The library was built for alpha chains, so this beta chain is an off-target read and its size means little. V and J are TRBV28 and TRBJ1-5; possible D gene TRBD1, 5 bases. This CDR3 contains 16 residues. With 5 bases removed from V and 4 bases from J, the gap between germline ends came to 18 bases. Germline lookup yields CDR1 MDHEN and CDR2 SYDVKM. The chain's CDR3 is CASSRYRDFPNQPQHF. CDR3 coding DNA: TGTGCCAGCAGTCGGTATCGGGACTTCCCGAATCAGCCCCAGCATTTT.